This T cell receptor (beta chain) was sequenced in a study of blood T cell repertoires in COVID-19. Across the study: Sample material is recorded as cDNA or gDNA derived from T cells, B-cell-depleted T cells, or PBMCs.

This CDR3 has 16 amino acids. CDR1 is SGHRS, CDR2 YFSETQ, per germline. V gave up 1 base and J gave up 5 bases, with 15 bases separating them. The study assigned cohorts using participant-reported clinical history. All recovered Cohort 3 donors got two negative PCRs, got clearance, or saw symptom resolution. This clone was found a few times. Methods used by the authors: Estimates of nucleated cell counts were drawn from the amplification of reference gene primers. Sequenced by immunoSEQ multiplex PCR; TCRdb stores in-frame clones only, minus some. V, J and clone size are taken as reported in that table, and D and trimming were inferred from the DNA itself. The sample lists approximately 390,000 clones; about 83% were seen once.

The TCR sequence derives from a woman aged 45-65 years who had recovered from COVID-19. The chain employs TRBV5-1 and TRBJ2-2; tentative D call: TRBD1 (6 bases). The sample taken for sequencing was PBMCs or T cells enriched from blood (not recorded which). CDR3 sequence: CASSLFRSTGTGELFF. In nucleotides, the CDR3 is TGCGCCAGCAGCTTGTTTCGCTCGACAGGAACCGGGGAGCTGTTTTTT.